What follows are 27 T cell receptor beta chains derived from one specimen sequenced in a study of T cells in Graves' hyperthyroidism and ophthalmopathy. The source material, RNA transcripts, was used to amplify TCR beta CDR3 regions. HTBI primers drove first-round RT-PCR of the TCR CDR3. TCRdb analysed the multiplex PCR reads with MiXCR anew, one entry per CDR3 protein. The data show 200,000 to 300,000 distinct CDR3 sequences, about 25% seen once. Sequencing was done on a sample of blood. The receptor set was obtained from a woman between 35 and 50 years old with Graves' ophthalmopathy.

This clonotype was detected ten times or more. This chain joins TRBV29-1 and TRBJ1-1; TRBD1 might be the D (6 bases). CDR1 and CDR2 (germline): SQVTM, ANQGSEA. With 7 bases removed from V and 5 bases from J, the gap between germline ends came to 14 bases. This CDR3 is 12 amino acids long. This CDR3 is CSAGQQGTEAFF. Written as DNA, the CDR3 is TGCAGCGCCGGACAGCAGGGGACTGAAGCTTTCTTT.

This clonotype was counted ten times or more. The rearrangement joins TRBV27 to TRBJ1-6, with D perhaps matching TRBD1 (5 bases). In germline, CDR1 is MNHEY, CDR2 SMNVEV (reference sequence). Trimming stripped 3 bases from V and 2 bases from J, with 8 bases between. The CDR3 runs 15 residues. The CDR3 protein is CASSFGTPYNSPLHF. CDR3 nucleotides: TGTGCCAGCAGTTTCGGGACTCCCTATAATTCACCCCTCCACTTT.

The table lists this clonotype with many counts. The chain carries TRBV6-1 and TRBJ2-4; 7 positions agree with TRBD1. From germline, CDR1 is MNHNS and CDR2 SASEGT. The CDR3 is made up of 14 amino acids. Trimming removed 3 bases from V and 10 bases from J; junction bases left unmatched: 9. CDR3 nucleotides: TGTGCCAGCAGTGACAACAGGGGCCCGGCGATTCAGTACTTC. This translates into CASSDNRGPAIQYF.

This clonotype was seen repeatedly, ten times or more. The CDR3 spells CASSSVDRAGEQYF. DNA for the CDR3: TGTGCCAGCAGTTCGGTGGACAGGGCTGGCGAGCAGTACTTC. The chain carries TRBV27 and TRBJ2-7, with TRBD1 matching 8 bases. V lost 4 bases and J lost 6; bases outside the gene matches: 8. From germline, CDR1 is MNHEY and CDR2 SMNVEV (reference sequence). The CDR3 is 14 residues long.

This clonotype was counted at least ten times. This chain connects TRBV28 to TRBJ2-7; TRBD1 matches 8 bases. The germline V gene encodes CDR1 MDHEN and CDR2 SYDVKM. The ends lost 7 bases at V and 7 bases at J; junction bases unmatched: 9. CDR3 length: 13 residues. CDR3 protein: CASITGGGDEQYF. The CDR3 DNA sequence: TGTGCCAGCATAACAGGGGGAGGAGATGAGCAGTACTTC.

J is TRBJ2-2 and V is TRBV6-4; D gene ambiguous. Germline lookup yields CDR1 MRHNA and CDR2 SNTAGT. Trimming stripped 0 bases from V and 1 base from J, with 6 bases between. This CDR3 region has 15 residues. The CDR3: CASSDSSENTGELFF. Here the CDR3 DNA reads TGTGCCAGCAGTGACTCCTCCGAGAACACCGGGGAGCTGTTTTTT.

This clonotype is labeled as medium-sized. This rearrangement joins TRBV6-1 to TRBJ1-3; no definite D call. From germline, CDR1 is MNHNS and CDR2 SASEGT. Trimming shortened V by 2 bases and J by 2 bases, and 10 bases separated the two germline ends. The CDR3 is 15 residues long. This chain's CDR3 is CASSELRTTGNTIYF. In DNA, the CDR3 is TGTGCCAGCAGTGAACTAAGGACGACTGGAAACACCATATATTTT.

This clonotype turned up a few times. The rearrangement uses TRBV11-2 and TRBJ1-1; D remains ambiguous. CDR3 length equals 14 residues. The germline V gene encodes CDR1 SGHAT and CDR2 FQNNGV. Trimming shortened V by 0 bases and J by 1 base, and 6 bases separated the two germline ends. CDR3 sequence: CASSLEWGNTEAFF. The CDR3 DNA reads TGTGCCAGCAGCTTAGAGTGGGGGAACACTGAAGCTTTCTTT.

At least ten counts were recorded for this clonotype. The chain has TRBV29-1 and TRBJ2-5; D remains unclear. Trimming removed 5 bases at V and 4 bases at J, with 8 bases between. Per germline, CDR1 SQVTM and CDR2 ANQGSEA. The CDR3 is 11 residues long. Here the CDR3 DNA reads TGCAGCGTTCTTACCGGAGAGACCCAGTACTTC. This gives the protein CSVLTGETQYF.

This clonotype was recorded at least ten times. CDR3 in DNA: TGCGCCAGCAGCTGGGAACCGGGACTATCCTACGAGCAGTACTTC. Translating it yields CASSWEPGLSYEQYF. The chain has TRBV5-1 and TRBJ2-7, with 7 bases matching TRBD2. Germline V gene data show CDR1 as SGHRS and CDR2 as YFSETQ. V lost 3 bases, J lost 1 base, and 7 bases stayed unmatched. This CDR3 contains 15 residues.

This clonotype was observed at least ten times. The rearrangement uses TRBV12-3 or TRBV12-4 and TRBJ2-5; 11 nucleotides line up with TRBD1. CDR3 length: 15 residues. Trimming took 5 bases from V and 5 from J; bases not matched to a gene: 7. CDR3 DNA: TGTGCCAGCAGTCCCGGACAGGGGGCCTGGGAGACCCAGTACTTC. Its translation is CASSPGQGAWETQYF.

This clonotype showed up many times. The chain couples TRBV28 to TRBJ1-1; no clear D gene. This CDR3 contains 15 residues. Between the trimmed V and J ends, which lost 4 bases and 4 bases, there was a span of 16 bases. CDR1 and CDR2 from the germline V gene are MDHEN and SYDVKM. DNA for the CDR3: TGTGCCAGCAGTTCCCCGGAGGATAGGGCCACTGAAGCTTTCTTT. This codes for CASSSPEDRATEAFF.

This clonotype was found many times. The chain recombines TRBV6-5 with TRBJ1-5; D call uncertain. The germline V and J ends were trimmed by 2 bases and 3 bases, with 14 bases remaining between them. CDR3 length: 16 residues. Germline CDR1 MNHEY, CDR2 SVGAGI. CDR3 nucleotides: TGTGCCAGCAGTTACGCGTTGGGAGATGCCAATCAGCCCCAGCATTTT. This encodes CASSYALGDANQPQHF.

The chain is built from TRBV15 and TRBJ2-5; no clear D gene. V shed 5 bases and J shed 1 base, with 11 bases lying between them. The germline CDR1 and CDR2 sequences are LNHNV and YYDKDF (reference sequence). This CDR3 spans 14 amino acids. CDR3 loop: CATSRSRGQETQYF. The CDR3 nucleotides read TGTGCCACCAGCCGGAGTCGAGGCCAAGAGACCCAGTACTTC.

Of note for this clonotype: A much bigger clone sits one base away, suggesting this may be a read error. This chain links TRBV9 with TRBJ1-2; the D is unclear. CDR1 SGDLS and CDR2 YYNGEE come from the germline V gene. The CDR3 loop spans 14 amino acids. The CDR3: CASNVDNGGSGYTF. CDR3 sequence (DNA): TGTGCCAGCAACGTAGATAACGGAGGGTCCGGCTACACCTTC.

This clonotype was observed many times. The V and J genes are TRBV27 and TRBJ1-1; D is uncertain. The germline V gene encodes CDR1 MNHEY and CDR2 SMNVEV (reference sequence). The CDR3 extends over 15 amino acids. V was shortened by 6 bases and J by 1 base, with 15 bases between the two germline ends. The CDR3 coding sequence is TGTGCCAGCAGGCCCCGGCCGTTCTGGAACACTGAAGCTTTCTTT. Translating it yields CASRPRPFWNTEAFF.

This clonotype was seen at least ten times. The chain couples TRBV24-1 to TRBJ1-5; D is unresolved. Trimming stripped 5 bases from V and 3 bases from J, with 19 bases between. Per the germline V gene, CDR1 is KGHDR and CDR2 is SFDVKD. This CDR3 is built from 17 residues. CDR3 bases: TGTGCCACCAGTGCCTCACCCGGAGGGTACAACAATCAGCCCCAGCATTTT. Residues: CATSASPGGYNNQPQHF.

This clonotype was recorded at least ten times. The gene calls are TRBV9 and TRBJ2-7; TRBD1 aligns across 7 bases. The germline V gene has CDR1 SGDLS and CDR2 YYNGEE. The length of the CDR3 is 15 residues. The trim removed 0 bases at V and 2 bases at J, leaving 5 bases unmatched. CDR3 amino acids: CASSVGQGAAYEQYF. CDR3 nucleotides: TGTGCCAGCAGCGTAGGACAGGGTGCCGCCTACGAGCAGTACTTC. Full variable domain (remainder filled in from reference TRBV9 and TRBJ2-7): DSGVTQTPKHLITATGQRVTLRCSPRSGDLSVYWYQQSLDQGLQFLIQYYNGEERAKGNILERFSAQQFPDLHSELNLSSLELGDSALYFCASSVGQGAAYEQYFGPGTRLTVT.

J is TRBJ1-2 and V is TRBV7-6, with a tentative D call TRBD1 (6 bases). This CDR3 contains 15 residues. Germline CDR1 reads SGHVS; CDR2 reads FNYEAQ. Trimming shortened V by 0 bases and J by 3 bases, and 11 bases separated the two germline ends. The chain's CDR3 is CASSLARGRYYGYTF. Here the CDR3 DNA reads TGTGCCAGCAGCTTAGCACGGGGGCGATACTATGGCTACACCTTC.

This clonotype was seen at least ten times. This chain links TRBV4-1 with TRBJ1-5, with D hard to call. V lost 1 base, J lost 4 bases, and 5 bases lay in between. This CDR3 comprises 13 residues. Germline CDR1 MGHRA, CDR2 YSYEKL. CDR3 in DNA: TGCGCCAGCAGCCAAGCCCGGAATCAGCCCCAGCATTTT. It yields the protein CASSQARNQPQHF.

This clonotype was seen only a few times. This chain uses TRBV12-3 or TRBV12-4 with TRBJ2-7; D unclear. This CDR3 has 12 residues. Trimming left V 1 base short and J 12 bases short, with 13 bases between. DNA of the CDR3: TGTGCCAGCAGTTTAGGAGCTACCCTTGGGTACTTC. Translation: CASSLGATLGYF.

In its sample, this clonotype was seen a few times. V usage is TRBV5-1 and J usage is TRBJ2-2, with D possibly matching TRBD1 (6 bases). V was cut by 0 bases and J by 6 bases, with 9 bases left in between. This CDR3 comprises 14 residues. CDR1 SGHRS and CDR2 YFSETQ come from the germline V gene. The CDR3, as DNA: TGCGCCAGCAGCTTGGCACAGGGCGCCGGGGAGCTGTTTTTT. This encodes CASSLAQGAGELFF. The full variable domain, rest sourced from reference TRBV5-1 and TRBJ2-2, is KAGVTQTPRYLIKTRGQQVTLSCSPISGHRSVSWYQQTPGQGLQFLFEYFSETQRNKGNFPGRFSGRQFSNSRSEMNVSTLELGDSALYLCASSLAQGAGELFFGEGSRLTVL.

The J gene is TRBJ2-7, the V gene TRBV6-1, with TRBD2 matching 7 bases. The germline gives CDR1 MNHNS, CDR2 SASEGT. The CDR3 spans 11 residues. The trim removed 5 bases at V and 12 bases at J, leaving 7 bases unmatched. The CDR3, as DNA: TGTGCCAGCAGTCCGGGGGAGGGCCCGTACTTC. Its protein is CASSPGEGPYF.

The sample holds many counts of this clonotype. The J gene is TRBJ1-6, the V gene TRBV6-5, with 9 bases identical to TRBD1. Per the germline V gene, CDR1 is MNHEY and CDR2 is SVGAGI. This CDR3 has 15 residues. Trimming cost V 1 base and J 6 bases; bases outside gene matches: 1. The CDR3 sequence is CASSYLDRGNSPLHF. CDR3 bases: TGTGCCAGCAGTTACTTGGACAGGGGTAATTCACCCCTCCACTTT.

The genes are TRBV7-3 and TRBJ2-2, with a tentative D call TRBD1 (5 bases). This CDR3 contains 14 residues. The V end lost 6 bases, the J end lost 3 bases, and 11 bases lay between the germline ends. CDR1 SGHTA and CDR2 FQGTGA come from the germline V gene. In DNA form, the CDR3 reads TGTGCCAGCAGACAGGACGGAGACACCGGGGAGCTGTTTTTT. This sequence encodes CASRQDGDTGELFF.

In this sample, this clonotype turned up a few times. The chain has TRBV5-8 and TRBJ1-5; D unclear. CDR1 is SGHTS and CDR2 is YDEGEE in the germline V gene. The CDR3 is made up of 15 amino acids. V lost 2 bases, J lost 2 bases, and 11 bases lay in between. The CDR3 DNA sequence: TGTGCCAGCAGCTTACTGGTCGGGGGCAATCAGCCCCAGCATTTT. It specifies CASSLLVGGNQPQHF.

This clonotype came up many times. The genes are TRBV24-1 and TRBJ2-2, with 9 bases matching TRBD1. The ends lost 4 bases at V and 7 bases at J; junction bases unmatched: 6. This CDR3 region has 15 residues. Germline V CDR1 and CDR2: KGHDR, SFDVKD. DNA of the CDR3: TGTGCCACCAGTGAAGGGACAGGGTATGACGGGGAGCTGTTTTTT. Translated: CATSEGTGYDGELFF.